These T cell receptor beta chains were read from a single sample in a study of identical twins. TCRdb fed the 5' RACE reads into MiXCR, producing one record per CDR3 protein. The sample has roughly 720,000 distinct CDR3 sequences, 18% seen once. A further study also used this sample, focusing on T cells expressing NK-cell markers.

Sample: PBMCs. These TCRs come from a woman younger than 30 in good health. CDR3s include the opening cysteine and the closing phenylalanine or tryptophan. The D gene is left open where the match is weak. The size field is filled for only some rows; it gives once, few, many or a size class.

TRBV6-1,few,TRBJ2-1,-,TGTGCCAGCAGTATGACTACCCCCTCCTACAATGAGCAGTTCTTC,CASSMTTPSYNEQFF
TRBV5-1,few,TRBJ2-7,-,TGCGCCAGCAGCTTTACCACCGGGACTGAATGGGCCGAGCAGTACTTC,CASSFTTGTEWAEQYF
TRBV10-3,-,TRBJ1-2,-,TGTGCCATCAGTGAAATAGGAAGAGGCGGGGGTGGCTACACCTTC,CAISEIGRGGGGYTF
TRBV5-1,-,TRBJ2-7,-,TGCGCCAGCAGCCCGTCTCCCCCGCCCGCCGCCTACGAGCAGTACTTC,CASSPSPPPAAYEQYF
TRBV9,few,TRBJ1-2,-,TGTGCCAGCAGCCCCATGGTACACACCTTC,CASSPMVHTF
TRBV11-2,-,TRBJ2-3,-,TGTGCCAGCAGCTTAGACACACAGGGCCATTTCAGCACAGATACGCAGTATTTT,CASSLDTQGHFSTDTQYF
TRBV9,-,TRBJ2-5,TRBD2,TGTGCCAGCAGCGCGAACGAGCGGGAGGGAGAGACCCAGTACTTC,CASSANEREGETQYF
TRBV2,-,TRBJ1-5,TRBD1,TGTGCCAGCACCTCGGCCAGGGGGGGCAATCAGCCCCAGCATTTT,CASTSARGGNQPQHF
TRBV6-1,few,TRBJ2-7,-,TGTGCCAGCAGCCACGGGCGCACCCAGCCCGACGAGCAGTACTTC,CASSHGRTQPDEQYF
TRBV7-9,-,TRBJ2-5,-,TGTGCCAGCAGCTTACAGCCACCGGCGACCTTAGAGACCCAGTACTTC,CASSLQPPATLETQYF
TRBV11-2,few,TRBJ2-1,TRBD1,TGTGCCAGCAGCCAAATAACGACAGGGGGCTCCTACAATGAGCAGTTCTTC,CASSQITTGGSYNEQFF
TRBV11-2,-,TRBJ2-3,TRBD2,TGTGCCAGCAGATCCGGACTAGAGGGGAGGGATACGCAGTATTTT,CASRSGLEGRDTQYF
TRBV7-9,few,TRBJ2-3,-,TGTGCCAGCAGCTTATATAAGACCGCTGCGACAGATACGCAGTATTTT,CASSLYKTAATDTQYF
TRBV6-5,-,TRBJ2-1,TRBD2,TGTGCCAGCAGTTACTCGATTCGGACTAGCGGGAGCATTGAGCAGTTCTTC,CASSYSIRTSGSIEQFF
TRBV20-1,-,TRBJ1-2,TRBD1,TGCAGTGCTAGGGGGGACAGAAACTATGGCTACACCTTC,CSARGDRNYGYTF
TRBV20-1,many,TRBJ2-5,TRBD1,TGCAGCACTTTGGAGACAGGGGGAGAGACCCAGTACTTC,CSTLETGGETQYF
TRBV9,few,TRBJ2-1,-,TGTGCCAGCAGCGTAGATGGGGGGCCAAGTGAGCAGTTCTTC,CASSVDGGPSEQFF
TRBV2,few,TRBJ1-1,-,TGTGCCAGCAGTGACCCACAGGGTGGGAACACTGAAGCTTTCTTT,CASSDPQGGNTEAFF
TRBV2,-,TRBJ2-5,-,TGTGCCAGCACTCCGGGACCCCAGGCGGAGACCCAGTACTTC,CASTPGPQAETQYF
TRBV7-9,few,TRBJ2-1,TRBD2,TGTGCCAGCAGGTCTAGCGGGAACTACAATGAGCAGTTCTTC,CASRSSGNYNEQFF
TRBV20-1,few,TRBJ1-5,-,TGCAGTGCTAGAAGAGGAAATCAGCCCCAGCATTTT,CSARRGNQPQHF
TRBV20-1,few,TRBJ2-3,TRBD1,TGCAGTGCCAGGACGGGACAGGGGGCAGATACGCAGTATTTT,CSARTGQGADTQYF
TRBV6-2/TRBV6-3,-,TRBJ2-1,TRBD2,TGTGCCAGCAGTTACCAACTAGCGGGGGGCGATGAGCAGTTCTTC,CASSYQLAGGDEQFF
TRBV5-5,few,TRBJ2-7,-,TGTGCCAGCAGCTTCAAGGGGGTCGGCTACGAGCAGTACTTC,CASSFKGVGYEQYF
TRBV7-2,-,TRBJ2-1,-,TGTGCCAGCAGGGGGGCTAGCGGAACCTACAATGAGCAGTTCTTC,CASRGASGTYNEQFF
TRBV24-1,-,TRBJ2-2,-,TGTGCCACCAGTGAAGGCCGTCCGAACACCGGGGAGCTGTTTTTT,CATSEGRPNTGELFF
TRBV9,-,TRBJ2-7,-,TGTGCCAGCAGCCCGGGGACGCCTACCTACGAGCAGTACTTC,CASSPGTPTYEQYF
TRBV30,many,TRBJ2-1,TRBD2,TGTGCCTGGAGCAAGACTAGCGGGAGTTATGAGCAGTTCTTC,CAWSKTSGSYEQFF
TRBV20-1,-,TRBJ2-1,-,TGCAGTGCTAGTGGACCGCACGGCAATGAGCAGTTCTTC,CSASGPHGNEQFF
TRBV20-1,-,TRBJ2-5,-,TGCAGTGCTAGGGATGTACAGGGCGCGTTGGAGACCCAGTACTTC,CSARDVQGALETQYF
TRBV6-1,few,TRBJ1-2,-,TGTGCCAGCAGCGAGGTAGTTTATGGCTACACCTTC,CASSEVVYGYTF
TRBV6-5,-,TRBJ2-5,TRBD2,TGTGCCAGCAGTTACCGTGGGGGGGTCTTGGAGACCCAGTACTTC,CASSYRGGVLETQYF
TRBV12-3/TRBV12-4,-,TRBJ2-3,TRBD1,TGTGCCAGCAGTTTAGACAGGGGGAGTGTCACAGATACGCAGTATTTT,CASSLDRGSVTDTQYF
TRBV5-5,-,TRBJ2-3,TRBD2,TGTGCCAGCAGCGAAGGGACTAGCGGGCTCACAGATACGCAGTATTTT,CASSEGTSGLTDTQYF
TRBV27,-,TRBJ2-7,-,TGTGCCAGCAGTTCAGGTGAGCAGTACTTC,CASSSGEQYF
TRBV10-2,-,TRBJ2-7,TRBD1,TGCGCCAGCAGTGAGGACAGGGGGCGTCAGTACTTC,CASSEDRGRQYF
TRBV29-1,-,TRBJ2-1,-,TGCAGCGCCTTCTCCTACAATGAGCAGTTCTTC,CSAFSYNEQFF
TRBV15,few,TRBJ2-5,TRBD2,TGTGCCACCAGCAGAGATCCAGCGGGAGGATGGAGTGAGACCCAGTACTTC,CATSRDPAGGWSETQYF
TRBV6-1,-,TRBJ1-5,TRBD1,TGTGCCAGCTCGGAACAGGGGTCGGAGAGGCCCCAGCATTTT,CASSEQGSERPQHF
TRBV29-1,many,TRBJ1-2,-,TGCAGCGTTGCGGGGGCCTATGGCTACACCTTC,CSVAGAYGYTF
TRBV12-3/TRBV12-4,-,TRBJ2-3,TRBD2,TGTGCCAGCAGCCGTCGGACTAGAGGAACCGATACGCAGTATTTT,CASSRRTRGTDTQYF
TRBV7-2,-,TRBJ1-4,-,TGTGCCAGCAGCTGGACGGGCGAAAAACTGTTTTTT,CASSWTGEKLFF
TRBV7-9,-,TRBJ1-4,-,TGTGCCAGCAGCTTAGACACCAATGAAAAACTGTTTTTT,CASSLDTNEKLFF
TRBV29-1,-,TRBJ2-7,TRBD2,TGCAGCGTTTTTAGCGGGGGAACCTACGAGCAGTACTTC,CSVFSGGTYEQYF